The clone carrying this T cell receptor (beta chain) has a count of ten or more. Amplification of the TCR beta CDR3 regions used RNA transcripts (as template). Second-round multiplex PCR followed a first-round RT-PCR using HTBI primers. In TCRdb, the multiplex PCR reads were re-called with MiXCR into one record per CDR3 protein. The sample has hundreds of thousands of distinct CDR3 sequences; roughly 39% are singletons. This record comes from a study of Graves' ophthalmopathy and Graves' hyperthyroidism. Clinicians made diagnoses from clinical symptoms, serum thyroxine, TRAb, thyroid ultrasound and orbital computed tomography. The germline V gene encodes CDR1 SEHNR and CDR2 FQNEAQ (reference sequence). Trimming removed 7 bases at V and 1 base at J, with 10 bases between. CDR3 length: 13 residues.

Sequencing was done on a sample of peripheral blood. The chain couples TRBV7-9 to TRBJ1-1; perhaps TRBD1 as D (6 bases). This clonotype was sampled from an adult man with Graves' ophthalmopathy. The CDR3 sequence: CASIVTGNTEAFF. CDR3 bases: TGTGCCAGCATCGTGACAGGGAACACTGAAGCTTTCTTT.